Listed below are T cell receptor beta chains from one sample, sequenced in a study of T cell responses to AZD1222 COVID-19 vaccine. Sequencing was performed with immunoSEQ multiplex PCR; in TCRdb, only in-frame clones are kept and a portion is missing. Found here are 150,000 to 200,000 clones, roughly 88% of them singletons; the top ten hold 5% to 6.5%. Sequenced material: peripheral blood, taken 28 days after the second AZD1222 dose. These receptors originate from an adult who received the AZD1222 COVID-19 vaccine. Both conserved end residues are part of each CDR3. Each record gives: CDR3 protein, CDR3 DNA, V gene, clone size, D gene, J gene. The D gene is left open where the match is weak. For some rows the clone size is stated as once, few or many, or as a class when expanded; others skip it.

CASSFGDRDTDTQYF	TGCGCCAGCAGCTTTGGGGACAGGGACACAGATACGCAGTATTTT	TRBV5-1	-	TRBD1	TRBJ2-3
CASSLVGWTGGLAVEQYF	TGTGCCAGCAGCTTAGTGGGGTGGACAGGGGGCTTGGCAGTCGAGCAGTACTTC	TRBV7-8	-	TRBD1	TRBJ2-7
CASSPPTAGGYSPLHF	TGTGCCAGCTCACCTCCGACCGCGGGGGGTTATTCACCCCTCCACTTT	TRBV18	-	-	TRBJ1-6
CASSPGGQGGTGELFF	TGCGCCAGCAGCCCGGGGGGACAGGGCGGCACCGGGGAGCTGTTTTTT	TRBV5-1	-	TRBD1	TRBJ2-2
CASGLTGNQPQHF	TGTGCCAGCGGACTCACTGGCAATCAGCCCCAGCATTTT	TRBV2	-	-	TRBJ1-5
CASSQGATGWRGNTIYF	TGTGCCAGCAGCCAAGGCGCGACCGGGTGGCGGGGAAACACCATATATTTT	TRBV3-1/TRBV3-2	-	-	TRBJ1-3
CATSRDYGGASGNTIYF	TGTGCCACCAGCAGAGATTACGGGGGCGCCAGTGGAAACACCATATATTTT	TRBV15	-	-	TRBJ1-3
CASSLSDRVAKNIQYF	TGTGCCAGCAGTTTATCCGACAGGGTAGCCAAAAACATTCAGTACTTC	TRBV28	-	TRBD1	TRBJ2-4
CASSQYGTLQETQYF	TGCGCCAGCAGCCAATACGGGACTCTACAAGAGACCCAGTACTTC	TRBV5-1	once	-	TRBJ2-5
CASSSNSPLHF	TGTGCCAGCAGTTCCAATTCACCCCTCCACTTT	TRBV28	once	-	TRBJ1-6
CASRTSGSGETQYF	TGTGCCAGCAGGACTAGCGGGAGTGGGGAGACCCAGTACTTC	TRBV3-1/TRBV3-2	-	TRBD2	TRBJ2-5
CASSLSPGQAFLEQFF	TGTGCCAGCAGCTTATCCCCGGGACAGGCCTTTCTTGAGCAGTTCTTC	TRBV11-1	few	TRBD1	TRBJ2-1
CASSIAQGSNQPQHF	TGTGCCAGTAGTATCGCGCAGGGAAGCAATCAGCCCCAGCATTTT	TRBV19	once	-	TRBJ1-5
CASGDTAMGYSNQPQHF	TGTGCCAGCGGCGATACAGCGATGGGCTATAGCAATCAGCCCCAGCATTTT	TRBV7-8	few	-	TRBJ1-5
CTSSQDTTGLVCNEQFF	TGCACCAGCAGCCAAGATACCACGGGACTAGTTTGTAATGAGCAGTTCTTC	TRBV1	-	-	TRBJ2-1
CASSLTGGRGETQYF	TGTGCCAGCAGCTTGACGGGGGGGCGAGGGGAGACCCAGTACTTC	TRBV5-6	-	TRBD2	TRBJ2-5